This T cell receptor (beta chain) was profiled in a study of shared clonotypes between healthy human individuals. General study results and limits: Naive CD4 clonotypes were shared across several donors at approximately 5.3%. Only blood was sampled; tissue repertoires likely differ.

Naive CD8 populations comprised CD45RO-negative cells positively selected for CCR7, excluding terminally differentiated effector memory CD45RA+ cells. About this clone: Antigen unknown.

This CDR3 has 15 amino acids. Trimming stripped 2 bases from V and 3 bases from J, with 14 bases between. CDR1 is SNHLY, CDR2 FYNNEI, per germline. It was across several immunoSEQ plates that each subset's genomic DNA was evenly split. It was 200 to 250 ng DNA, 25,000 to 35,000 T cell genomes, that sorted-subset replicate PCRs used. TCRdb keeps only in-frame clones here, not all; method: immunoSEQ multiplex PCR. The sample lists roughly 1,800,000 clones, roughly 95% occurring once. This TCR was recovered from a man in his late teens or twenties in good health. Material for sequencing was naive CD8+ T cells sorted from blood. The chain is built from TRBV2 and TRBJ2-7; D is unresolved. Here the CDR3 reads CASSEKTVFDYEQYF. The CDR3 DNA sequence: TGTGCCAGCAGTGAAAAGACCGTTTTTGACTACGAGCAGTACTTC.